These 32 T cell receptor beta chains share one sample of origin, sequenced in a study of CD8 T cells in Susac syndrome. Reverse transcription of about 0.5 to 1 ug RNA used random hexamers. TCRdb recomputed calls from the immunoSEQ multiplex PCR reads with MiXCR, one row per CDR3 protein. This sample has over 80,000 distinct CDR3 sequences; 90% to 95% occur once, and the top ten carry over 0.25%. The sample was CD8+ T cells from PBMCs. The receptors originated from a human donor in good health.

The chain is built from TRBV15 and TRBJ1-4; D is possibly TRBD1 (6 bases). The germline V gene encodes CDR1 LNHNV and CDR2 YYDKDF (reference sequence). V was clipped by 3 bases and J by 8 bases, with 13 bases between them. This CDR3 is built from 14 residues. CDR3: CATSSYRAAEKLFF. CDR3 bases: TGTGCCACCAGCAGTTACAGGGCCGCGGAAAAACTGTTTTTT.

The chain links TRBV6-2 or TRBV6-3 to TRBJ1-5; no firm D call. Germline V lookup: CDR1 MNHEY, CDR2 SVGEGT. With 7 bases removed from V and 0 bases from J, the gap between germline ends came to 13 bases. The CDR3 has 15 amino acids. CDR3 coding DNA: TGTGCCAGCACCCACGGGAGCCATAGCAATCAGCCCCAGCATTTT. It translates to CASTHGSHSNQPQHF.

The rearrangement links TRBV3-1 to TRBJ2-7; 9 positions agree with TRBD1. CDR1 and CDR2 from the germline V gene are LGHDT and YNNKEL (reference sequence). CDR3 length equals 15 residues. Trimming cost V 0 bases and J 0 bases; bases outside gene matches: 0. The CDR3, as DNA: TGTGCCAGCAGCCAAGAACAGGGGGCCTCCTACGAGCAGTACTTC. Its protein is CASSQEQGASYEQYF.

This clonotype was picked up one time. The chain links TRBV7-9 to TRBJ2-1, with 9 bases matching TRBD1. Germline CDR1 SEHNR, CDR2 FQNEAQ (reference sequence). After removal of 5 bases from V and 5 bases from J, the junction contained 13 bases not matched to a gene. CDR3 size: 17 residues. The CDR3 DNA sequence: TGTGCCAGCAGCCCCCCGACAGGGGGAGTGATGGACAATGAGCAGTTCTTC. As protein: CASSPPTGGVMDNEQFF.

The J gene is TRBJ2-5, the V gene TRBV5-6; D possibly uses TRBD1 or TRBD2 (6 bases each). The germline CDR1 and CDR2 sequences are SGHDT and YYEEEE. V was clipped by 5 bases and J by 5 bases, with 10 bases between them. The length of the CDR3 is 12 residues. The CDR3 loop reads CASRWGAETQYF. DNA for the CDR3: TGTGCCAGCAGGTGGGGGGCGGAGACCCAGTACTTC.

The chain couples TRBV7-3 to TRBJ2-7, with TRBD1 matching over 8 bases. Germline V CDR1 and CDR2: SGHTA, FQGTGA. Germline trimming cut 2 bases from V and 3 bases from J; bases unmatched to any gene: 3. This CDR3 region has 14 residues. CDR3 in DNA: TGTGCCAGCAGCTTAGACGGGACAGGCTACGAGCAGTACTTC. Amino acid sequence: CASSLDGTGYEQYF.

This chain joins TRBV30 and TRBJ2-6, with D possibly TRBD1 on 5 matching bases. Trimming stripped 5 bases from V and 0 bases from J, with 14 bases between. Germline V gene sequence: CDR1 GTSNPN, CDR2 SVGIG (reference sequence). This CDR3 spans 16 amino acids. CDR3 residues: CAWFGITGSGANVLTF. Written as DNA, the CDR3 is TGTGCCTGGTTTGGAATAACAGGCTCTGGGGCCAACGTCCTGACTTTC.

The chain couples TRBV3-1 to TRBJ2-7; 9 positions match TRBD1. The CDR3 spans 17 residues. V was clipped by 0 bases and J by 0 bases; unmatched bases: 6. Germline V gives CDR1 LGHDT, CDR2 YNNKEL (reference sequence). The CDR3 sequence: CASSQEGTGNPSYEQYF. The CDR3, as DNA: TGTGCCAGCAGCCAAGAAGGGACAGGGAACCCCTCCTACGAGCAGTACTTC.

The chain carries TRBV6-5 and TRBJ2-7; the D is unclear. V was clipped by 6 bases and J by 0 bases, with 15 bases between them. Germline V gene sequence: CDR1 MNHEY, CDR2 SVGAGI. The CDR3 spans 15 residues. In nucleotides, the CDR3 is TGTGCCAGCAGGCACTCTCGGGCCAGCTCCTACGAGCAGTACTTC. Its protein is CASRHSRASSYEQYF.

The rearrangement links TRBV14 to TRBJ2-1; 8 nucleotides agree with TRBD2. Germline CDR1 reads SGHDN; CDR2 reads FVKESK. V lost 4 bases, J lost 2 bases, and 4 bases stayed unmatched. The CDR3 extends over 15 amino acids. The CDR3 DNA reads TGTGCCAGCAGCCCGCGGGGGGTTACCTACAATGAGCAGTTCTTC. It encodes CASSPRGVTYNEQFF.

The chain employs TRBV12-3 or TRBV12-4 and TRBJ1-1; D not resolved. Trimming removed 8 bases from V and 6 bases from J, with 13 bases in between. The CDR3 is 12 residues long. The CDR3 sequence is CASGPSGAEAFF. CDR3 DNA: TGTGCCAGCGGACCTTCGGGAGCTGAAGCTTTCTTT.

The J gene is TRBJ2-2, the V gene TRBV29-1, with a tentative D call TRBD1 (5 bases). The CDR3 runs 14 residues. Per germline, CDR1 SQVTM and CDR2 ANQGSEA. Between the trimmed V and J ends, which lost 0 bases and 4 bases, there was a span of 9 bases. The CDR3 reads CSVEDTGATGELFF. CDR3 coding DNA: TGCAGCGTTGAAGATACAGGAGCCACCGGGGAGCTGTTTTTT.

The gene calls are TRBV20-1 and TRBJ2-5, with D hard to call. The V gene lost 1 base and the J gene lost 4 bases, with 16 bases spanning the gap. The germline V gene encodes CDR1 DFQATT and CDR2 SNEGSKA (reference sequence). This CDR3 spans 15 amino acids. The CDR3 loop is CSARGRAGLPETQYF. CDR3 DNA sequence: TGCAGTGCTAGAGGTCGAGCCGGCCTCCCAGAGACCCAGTACTTC.

This clonotype was seen only once. The gene calls are TRBV6-6 and TRBJ2-2; TRBD2 aligns across 9 bases. CDR1 and CDR2 from the germline V gene are MNHNY and SVGAGI (reference sequence). The CDR3 is 15 amino acids. J was trimmed by 7 bases and V by 3 bases; bases with no gene match: 6. The CDR3 sequence: CASSYGAGGIGELFF. The CDR3 coding sequence is TGTGCCAGCAGTTATGGAGCGGGGGGTATCGGGGAGCTGTTTTTT.

V is TRBV7-6 and J is TRBJ2-4, with TRBD1 matching 9 bases. Unmatched junction bases numbered 6, after V lost 5 bases and J lost 4 bases. Germline CDR1 reads SGHVS; CDR2 reads FNYEAQ. The CDR3 is 15 residues long. The CDR3 loop reads CASSTGQGSKNIQYF. The DNA of the CDR3 is TGTGCCAGCAGCACGGGACAGGGCTCGAAAAACATTCAGTACTTC.

CDR3 DNA: TGTGCCAGCTCACCACCGGGGCTAGCGGAGAATGAGCAGTTCTTC. Its protein is CASSPPGLAENEQFF. The genes are TRBV18 and TRBJ2-1; 7 positions agree with TRBD2. The CDR3 runs to 15 residues. Per the germline V gene, CDR1 is KGHSH and CDR2 is LQKENI. V dropped 0 bases and J dropped 7; count of bases not matched to a gene: 6.

The gene calls are TRBV20-1 and TRBJ1-1; 7 bases line up with TRBD1. The J segment lost 5 bases and the V segment lost 7 bases, leaving 10 bases of the junction unmatched. This CDR3 is 13 amino acids long. Germline V lookup: CDR1 DFQATT, CDR2 SNEGSKA (reference sequence). As DNA, the CDR3 is TGCAGTGATGACAGGGTGAGAGGAACTGAAGCTTTCTTT. This codes for CSDDRVRGTEAFF.

This clonotype occurred a few times. J is TRBJ1-2 and V is TRBV20-1; D unclear. The CDR3 has 14 residues. Germline-derived CDR1 and CDR2 are DFQATT and SNEGSKA (reference sequence). V was shortened by 0 bases and J by 4 bases, with 12 bases between the two germline ends. CDR3 in DNA: TGCAGTGCTAGAGATACGGGGAAGGCCTATGGCTACACCTTC. Translating gives CSARDTGKAYGYTF.

V gene TRBV20-1 combines with J gene TRBJ2-3; tentatively, D is TRBD2 (5 bases). This CDR3 has 16 residues. V shed 1 base and J shed 2 bases, with 16 bases lying between them. CDR1 DFQATT and CDR2 SNEGSKA come from the germline V gene (reference sequence). The CDR3 bases are TGCAGTGCTAGAGCCGAGGGCCAGGTGAACACAGATACGCAGTATTTT. It specifies CSARAEGQVNTDTQYF.

The rearrangement joins TRBV29-1 to TRBJ1-2; D is unresolved. The CDR3 consists of 12 residues. Germline lookup yields CDR1 SQVTM and CDR2 ANQGSEA. The V end lost 0 bases, the J end lost 8 bases, and 10 bases lay between the germline ends. Here the CDR3 DNA reads TGCAGCGTTGAAGACCGCGGACGAGGCTACACCTTC. This encodes CSVEDRGRGYTF.

V gene TRBV12-3 or TRBV12-4 combines with J gene TRBJ2-7, with 8 bases fitting TRBD1. V was pared by 8 bases and J by 11 bases, with 8 bases of the junction left unmatched. The CDR3 consists of 11 residues. CDR3 region: CASGSWDRKYF. CDR3 bases: TGTGCCAGCGGATCCTGGGACAGGAAGTACTTC.

The chain recombines TRBV2 with TRBJ2-7; maybe TRBD2 (5 bases). Trimming pared 6 bases from V and 2 bases from J, leaving 14 bases between. The germline CDR1 and CDR2 sequences are SNHLY and FYNNEI. The CDR3 contains 14 residues. The CDR3 DNA is TGTGCCAGCAGACGGTTGGGGAGCCCCTACGAGCAGTACTTC. It codes for CASRRLGSPYEQYF.

The chain combines TRBV7-3 with TRBJ2-1; D may match TRBD1 or TRBD2 (6 bases each). CDR1 and CDR2 (germline): SGHTA, FQGTGA. CDR3 size: 15 residues. Trimming stripped 1 base from V and 5 bases from J, with 12 bases between. The CDR3 sequence: CASSLSGGLNNEQFF. The CDR3 DNA sequence: TGTGCCAGCAGCTTAAGTGGGGGGCTCAACAATGAGCAGTTCTTC.

The V gene is TRBV19, the J gene TRBJ2-2; D call uncertain. Germline CDR1 is LNHDA and CDR2 is SQIVND (reference sequence). CDR3 length: 12 amino acids. V was cut by 5 bases and J by 6 bases, with 7 bases left in between. The CDR3 loop is CASSGSSGELFF. For the CDR3, the DNA is TGTGCCAGTAGTGGTTCCTCCGGGGAGCTGTTTTTT.

With respect to this clonotype: A much larger clone is a single base away; this may be a read error. The genes are TRBV3-1 and TRBJ2-2, with D tentatively TRBD1 or TRBD2 (5 bases each). This CDR3 comprises 15 residues. Germline-derived CDR1 and CDR2 are LGHDT and YNNKEL (reference sequence). The CDR3: CARSQDFGATGELFF. The DNA of the CDR3 is TGTGCCCGCAGCCAAGATTTCGGGGCCACCGGGGAGCTGTTTTTT.

The chain joins TRBV19 to TRBJ1-2; tentatively, D is TRBD1 (6 bases). V was pared by 5 bases and J by 7 bases, with 11 bases between. The germline gives CDR1 LNHDA, CDR2 SQIVND (reference sequence). The CDR3 length is 12 residues. The CDR3 nucleotides read TGTGCCAGTAGTCCCACAGGGTTTGGCTACACCTTC. Protein: CASSPTGFGYTF.

The J gene is TRBJ2-1, the V gene TRBV29-1; no reliable D call. The CDR3 runs 13 residues. Germline V gene lookup returns CDR1 SQVTM and CDR2 ANQGSEA. V shed 6 bases and J shed 0 bases, with 9 bases lying between them. CDR3 region: CSVPLVSYNEQFF. Written as DNA, the CDR3 is TGCAGCGTCCCACTCGTCTCCTACAATGAGCAGTTCTTC.

This rearrangement joins TRBV6-5 to TRBJ1-2, with D perhaps matching TRBD1 (6 bases). Trimming took 5 bases from V and 7 from J, leaving 14 bases between them. This CDR3 region has 13 residues. From germline, CDR1 is MNHEY and CDR2 SVGAGI. The CDR3 sequence: CASSVQGAAGYTF. DNA for the CDR3: TGTGCCAGCAGTGTACAGGGCGCTGCTGGCTACACCTTC.

V is TRBV4-1 and J is TRBJ1-1; possible D gene TRBD1, 6 bases. Germline V gene lookup returns CDR1 MGHRA and CDR2 YSYEKL. Trimming pared 3 bases from V and 0 bases from J, leaving 11 bases between. This CDR3 has 15 amino acids. CDR3 sequence: CASSQETGVNTEAFF. The CDR3, as DNA: TGCGCCAGCAGCCAGGAGACAGGAGTGAACACTGAAGCTTTCTTT.

J is TRBJ1-5 and V is TRBV6-4; unclear D gene. The V end was cut by 0 bases, the J end by 2 bases, with 5 bases between. CDR3 length: 14 amino acids. Germline assignment: CDR1 MRHNA and CDR2 SNTAGT. Here the CDR3 reads CASSDSGGNQPQHF. The CDR3, as DNA: TGTGCCAGCAGTGACTCGGGCGGCAATCAGCCCCAGCATTTT.

V gene TRBV29-1 combines with J gene TRBJ2-7, with 10 bases lining up with TRBD2. The CDR3 is 14 amino acids. CDR1 SQVTM and CDR2 ANQGSEA come from the germline V gene. J was trimmed by 5 bases and V by 3 bases; bases with no gene match: 7. Here the CDR3 reads CSVEGSGGLHEQYF. In nucleotides, the CDR3 is TGCAGCGTTGAGGGTAGCGGGGGGTTACACGAGCAGTACTTC.

V is TRBV3-1 and J is TRBJ2-7; D may be TRBD2 (5 bases). Trimming shortened V by 4 bases and J by 2 bases, and 12 bases separated the two germline ends. Germline-derived CDR1 and CDR2 are LGHDT and YNNKEL (reference sequence). The CDR3 covers 14 residues. The DNA of the CDR3 is TGTGCCAGCAGCCTTGAGGGTCCCCCCTACGAGCAGTACTTC. It codes for CASSLEGPPYEQYF.